The 13 T cell receptor beta chains reported below all come from one sample, sequenced in a study of regulatory T cells in long-lasting Graves disease. Building of the TCR beta libraries involved iRepertoire HTBI primers and Arm-PCR of CDR3 regions. MiXCR, applied by TCRdb to the multiplex PCR reads, yields one record per CDR3 protein. In the table there are around 430,000 distinct CDR3 sequences, approximately 23% of which are singletons. Time point specified: persistent/refractory GD, antithyroid drugs over 5 years with positive TRAb. Following extraction of RNA from PBMCs, that RNA was used to make the TCR library. The sequencing here drew on peripheral blood mononuclear cells (PBMCs), taken when the disease was refractory, from a patient treated with antithyroid drugs. These receptors came from a female donor with Graves disease.

This clonotype occurred a few times. One end of the junction varies from germline; a read error may be responsible. This chain links TRBV10-3 with TRBJ1-1, with D unclear. Germline CDR1 reads ENHRY; CDR2 reads SYGVKD. The CDR3 consists of 12 residues. The CDR3 region is CAISEWGTEAFF. As DNA, the CDR3 is TGTGCCATCAGCGAGTGGGGCACTGAAGCTTTCTTT.

This clonotype was seen repeatedly, ten times or more. The rearrangement links TRBV3-1 to TRBJ2-5, with D uncertain. The CDR3 is made up of 18 amino acids. CDR1 LGHDT and CDR2 YNNKEL come from the germline V gene (reference sequence). Trimming left V 1 base short and J 1 base short, with 19 bases between. The CDR3 DNA is TGTGCCAGCAGCCAAGGTCGATTTGGGGATTCTCGCCAAGAGACCCAGTACTTC. It specifies CASSQGRFGDSRQETQYF.

This clonotype came up a few times. The J gene is TRBJ2-7, the V gene TRBV11-3; TRBD2 might be the D (5 bases). Trimming took 5 bases from V and 8 from J, leaving 19 bases between them. This CDR3 contains 14 residues. In germline, CDR1 is SGHNT, CDR2 YENEEA. The CDR3 region is CASSDTLGDMKQYF. The CDR3 coding sequence is TGTGCCAGCAGCGATACCCTGGGAGACATGAAGCAGTACTTC.

This clonotype turned up a few times. This sequence joins TRBV7-2 and TRBJ1-5; D unresolved. Trimming took off 2 bases at V and 0 bases at J, with 8 bases between the two ends. Per germline, CDR1 SGHTA and CDR2 FQGNSA. The CDR3 runs 15 residues. CDR3 amino acids: CASSLSAGSNQPQHF. Here the CDR3 DNA reads TGTGCCAGCAGCTTATCGGCGGGTAGCAATCAGCCCCAGCATTTT.

This clonotype was seen only a few times. This chain connects TRBV6-2 or TRBV6-3 to TRBJ2-2, with 10 bases fitting TRBD1. V trimming: 2 bases; J trimming: 3 bases; junction bases outside the gene matches: 3. The CDR3 length is 16 residues. CDR1 is MNHEY, CDR2 SVGEGT, per germline. CDR3 bases: TGTGCCAGCAGTTACACGACAGGGGGCCACACCGGGGAGCTGTTTTTT. Its translation is CASSYTTGGHTGELFF.

This clonotype occurred many times. The chain has TRBV28 and TRBJ2-7; D possibly matches TRBD1 or TRBD2 (5 bases each). The V and J ends lost 7 bases and 3 bases respectively, with 16 bases between them. In germline, CDR1 is MDHEN, CDR2 SYDVKM. CDR3 length: 14 amino acids. Here the CDR3 DNA reads TGTGCCAGCATGGCCAGGGAGCTGTGCTACGAGCAGTACTTC. Translating it yields CASMARELCYEQYF.

This clonotype was counted a few times. The J gene is TRBJ1-2, the V gene TRBV6-1; the match to TRBD1 covers 8 bases. This CDR3 region has 15 residues. Germline trimming cut 7 bases from V and 4 bases from J; bases unmatched to any gene: 11. Germline CDR1 and CDR2: MNHNS and SASEGT. CDR3: CASTTGDRLGYGYTF. The CDR3 DNA follows: TGTGCCAGCACTACCGGGGACAGGCTCGGCTATGGCTACACCTTC.

This clonotype was counted ten times or more. The genes are TRBV28 and TRBJ1-4; D may be TRBD1 (5 bases). V lost 4 bases and J lost 0, with 6 bases in between. CDR1 MDHEN and CDR2 SYDVKM come from the germline V gene. This CDR3 contains 14 residues. CDR3 DNA sequence: TGTGCCAGCAGTTCGACAGCAACTAATGAAAAACTGTTTTTT. This encodes CASSSTATNEKLFF.

This clonotype showed up just a few times. This chain joins TRBV5-6 and TRBJ2-7; D is tentatively TRBD1 or TRBD2 (5 bases each). The CDR3 covers 13 residues. V dropped 4 bases and J dropped 3 bases, with 11 bases sitting between them. The germline V gene encodes CDR1 SGHDT and CDR2 YYEEEE. Written as DNA, the CDR3 is TGTGCCAGCAGCCCGGGACGGGACTACGAGCAGTACTTC. Translated: CASSPGRDYEQYF.

Comments on this clonotype: This may be a read error, as it is one base from a much larger clone. The chain employs TRBV28 and TRBJ2-7; a weak D match, TRBD2 (5 bases). Germline V gene data show CDR1 as MDHEN and CDR2 as SYDVKM. This CDR3 region has 15 residues. V was trimmed by 5 bases and J by 3 bases, leaving 17 bases between them. CDR3 sequence: CASSTPAGVLYEQYF. In nucleotides, the CDR3 is TGTGCCAGCAGTACGCCCGCCGGGGTCCTCTACGAGCAGTACTTC. Filled out from reference TRBV28 and TRBJ2-7, the complete variable domain reads DVKVTQSSRYLVKRTGEKVFLECVQDMDHENMFWYRQDPGLGLRLIYFSYDVKMKEKGDIPEGYSVSREKKERFSLILESASTNQTSMYLCASSTPAGVLYEQYFGPGTRLTVT.

The chain recombines TRBV5-1 with TRBJ2-5, with 11 bases that match TRBD2. Looked up from germline, CDR1 is SGHRS and CDR2 is YFSETQ. This CDR3 region has 14 residues. The junction had 4 bases not matched to a gene; V was cut back by 4 bases and J by 5 bases. For the CDR3, the DNA is TGCGCCAGCAGCCTGACTAGCGGGACTGAGACCCAGTACTTC. This codes for CASSLTSGTETQYF.

This clonotype was recorded many times. V and J are TRBV6-5 and TRBJ1-1; TRBD1 is a possible D gene (6 bases). Trimming pared 2 bases from V and 1 base from J, leaving 14 bases between. Per germline, CDR1 MNHEY and CDR2 SVGAGI. The CDR3 is made up of 16 amino acids. The CDR3 DNA follows: TGTGCCAGCAGTTACGAGCGGGGACACCCGAACACTGAAGCTTTCTTT. This codes for CASSYERGHPNTEAFF.

This clonotype was detected ten times or more. The chain employs TRBV2 and TRBJ2-5, with D uncertain. Germline values: CDR1 SNHLY, CDR2 FYNNEI. This CDR3 spans 11 amino acids. V lost 8 bases, J lost 5 bases, and 9 bases lay in between. The CDR3 bases are TGTGCCAGCGGCCCGTGGGAGACCCAGTACTTC. It codes for CASGPWETQYF. The whole variable domain, filled in from reference TRBV2 and TRBJ2-5, reads EPEVTQTPSHQVTQMGQEVILRCVPISNHLYFYWYRQILGQKVEFLVSFYNNEISEKSEIFDDQFSVERPDGSNFTLKIRSTKLEDSAMYFCASGPWETQYFGPGTRLLVL.